This section outlines one TCR beta chain sequence together with its context. It has no known antigen specificity. Base-call qualities are not available, and no considerably larger clone is one nucleotide away. Library method: 5' RACE. The reads were generated on an Illumina HiSeq 2500. A second roughly 6 to 12 cycle PCR used a sample-barcoded 5' primer and a J-beta primer mix. A template-switch 5' adaptor carrying 12 random nucleotides introduced a unique molecular identifier onto each TCR beta cDNA molecule. Each sample yielded at least 3 million CDR3-containing paired-end reads. First-strand cDNA was synthesized from all RNA with the Mint cDNA synthesis kit, primed by a TRBC-specific oligonucleotide. All cDNA was treated with uracil-DNA glycosylase and then went through a first 18-cycle PCR with the universal primers M1SS and BC2_uni_R. As for the authors' bioinformatics: For normalization, 1 million high-quality reads were randomly selected from each sample, with every read carrying a distinct molecular identifier. Reads sharing molecular identifiers were discarded rather than binned into consensus sequences. MiTCR, set to a Q25 quality threshold and the strictest error-elimination algorithm, was used for CDR3 identification, clonotype clustering and error correction. A nonparametric unseen species model with Euler transformation was used to estimate a lower bound on total TCR beta diversity. TCRdb applied fastp at Q25 and MiXCR to the public reads, then kept only in-frame beta chains. Identical CDR3 proteins give one entry, which carries the most common genes and DNA. The V and J calls shown here were made by TCRdb, not taken from the authors' results. Across this sample there are 780,000 or so distinct CDR3 sequences, with roughly three fifths seen only once. Of the sample, more than 25% falls within the top ten clones.

This sample is part of a study of blood T cells in healthy people across ages (dated by TCRdb to the mid-2010s). As for the study more broadly: In model experiments, template switching captured roughly one uniquely barcoded TCR beta cDNA molecule for every two T cells. Four age groups were formed from the donors: young (average approximately 15 years), middle-aged (more than 35), aged (around 62) and long-lived (82). For two donors (one aged 18 to 30 and one aged 80 or older), the study analyzed two additional independent replicas of 1 million unique cDNA reads from the same blood draw. To avoid experimental bias, donors of different ages were distributed randomly across sequencing lanes. To track age-related changes in TCR beta repertoire diversity, the study relied on deep sequencing normalized with unique cDNA molecular identifiers.

The study at large found these results: Estimates of total diversity based on one million sequenced T cells were regarded as lower bounds and as underestimates. Observed TCR beta diversity correlated strongly with the percentage of naive T cells measured by flow cytometry. Because profiling used bulk unsorted PBMCs, naive and antigen-experienced compartments could not be compared conclusively. Donor CMV infection status was unknown, potentially confounding age-related changes in expanded clonotypes. Observed TCR beta diversity per million T cells fell roughly linearly with age, and a significant reduction was already apparent by age around 40. Compared with the aged group, the long-lived group had more naive CD4+ T cells, fewer expanded clones and increased TCR diversity, suggesting age selection.

The roughly 39 donors, aged roughly 6 to 95 years, were systemically healthy Caucasian individuals from Russia. Roughly 9.5 milliliters of peripheral blood were drawn from each donor into EDTA-treated Vacutainer tubes. Ficoll-Paque density-gradient centrifugation was used to isolate PBMCs, with at least 6 million obtained per sample. Trizol reagent was used to extract total RNA from PBMCs, with at least 6 micrograms per sample. For every donor, an aliquot of PBMCs went through flow cytometry to measure the percentages of naive CD45RAhigh/CD27high T cells. Sequencing was carried out using blood. This TCR derives from a man aged 35-49 years in good health.

DNA sequence: TGTGCCAGCAGCGCGCCGAGTGGGGGGGGATCCACTGAAGCTTTCTTT. It is translated as CASSAPSGGGSTEAFF. The chain uses TRBV9 and TRBJ1-1; the D gene is perhaps TRBD1, from 5 matching bases. Taken from the germline V gene, the CDR1 and CDR2 loops are SGDLS and YYNGEE. The CDR3 runs 16 amino acids, cysteine and phenylalanine included. Only the CDR3 part of the read is kept: 48 bases, read in frame from the first base. V loses 3 bases of germline sequence and J loses 4 bases, and the interval between the two ends is 19 bases.